The T cell receptor (beta chain) described here comes from a study of blood T cell repertoires in COVID-19. Study information: Some COVID-19 samples were acute and others convalescent; all came from the United States, Italy and Spain. PBMCs, B-cell-depleted T cells, or T cells were the source of the cDNA or gDNA that made up the material.

Study processing details: Using reference gene primer amplification, nucleated cell counts were estimated. The method was immunoSEQ multiplex PCR; TCRdb's version includes in-frame clones alone and lacks a portion of them. The V and J calls and the clone size are those of that table, but D and trimming were determined from the DNA. Of tens of thousands of clones detected, less than 90% appear once; the ten largest clones hold around 2.9%. Germline assignment: CDR1 DFQATT and CDR2 SNEGSKA (reference sequence). Germline trimming cut 3 bases from V and 4 bases from J; bases unmatched to any gene: 6. The CDR3 covers 16 residues.

Sequencing was carried out using peripheral blood. This TCR was sampled from an elderly man with acute or convalescent COVID-19. V usage is TRBV20-1 and J usage is TRBJ2-3; TRBD2 matches 14 bases. The CDR3 loop is CSASAPGLAGADTQYF. CDR3 nucleotides: TGCAGTGCTAGTGCACCGGGACTAGCGGGAGCAGATACGCAGTATTTT.